A single sample is the source of the 29 T cell receptor beta chains below, sequenced in a study of spatial heterogeneity in lung cancer. TCRdb re-analysed the 5' RACE reads in MiXCR, keeping a single row per CDR3 protein. The table lists around 44,000 distinct CDR3 sequences, more than 9% of them singletons, with 15% to 20% in the top ten. As to time point: blood at routine non-recurrence follow-up after resection. Material: PBMCs, obtained at follow-up. These receptor sequences come from a female donor with early-stage non-small cell lung cancer.

This clonotype was seen a few times. V is TRBV10-3 and J is TRBJ1-5, with D hard to call. Germline V CDR1 and CDR2: ENHRY, SYGVKD. V was clipped by 6 bases and J by 5 bases, with 14 bases between them. The CDR3 loop spans 14 amino acids. This CDR3 is CAISGRLGDQPQHF. For the CDR3, the DNA is TGTGCCATCAGCGGGAGGTTAGGCGATCAGCCCCAGCATTTT.

This clonotype was detected only a few times. This rearrangement joins TRBV3-1 to TRBJ2-3; D is perhaps TRBD1 or TRBD2 (6 bases each). V lost 2 bases and J 2 bases, leaving 8 bases between the germline ends. The germline V gene has CDR1 LGHDT and CDR2 YNNKEL (reference sequence). The CDR3 extends over 14 amino acids. This CDR3 is CASSQWGATDTQYF. Written as DNA, the CDR3 is TGTGCCAGCAGCCAATGGGGGGCCACAGATACGCAGTATTTT.

The rearrangement uses TRBV6-2 or TRBV6-3 and TRBJ2-7; D not resolved. V shed 6 bases and J shed 2 bases, with 8 bases lying between them. This CDR3 spans 12 amino acids. The germline gives CDR1 MNHEY, CDR2 SVGEGT. The CDR3 region has the DNA TGTGCCAGCAGCGCGGATACCTACGAGCAGTACTTC. It encodes CASSADTYEQYF.

This clonotype was observed a handful of times. J is TRBJ2-7 and V is TRBV6-4; D is undetermined. Germline V gives CDR1 MRHNA, CDR2 SNTAGT. The V end was cut by 10 bases, the J end by 3 bases, with 13 bases between. The CDR3 sequence is 12 residues long. The CDR3 DNA reads TGTGCCAATGAGACCGGACGCTACGAGCAGTACTTC. Its translation: CANETGRYEQYF.

In this sample, this clonotype turned up a few times. The chain carries TRBV2 and TRBJ1-1; D is unresolved. This CDR3 is 11 amino acids long. V lost 6 bases and J 8 bases, leaving 10 bases between the germline ends. In germline, CDR1 is SNHLY, CDR2 FYNNEI. The DNA for the CDR3 is TGTGCCAGCAGCGCACGTCTGGAAGCTTTCTTT. Encoded protein: CASSARLEAFF. Full variable domain (rest looked up from reference TRBV2 and TRBJ1-1): EPEVTQTPSHQVTQMGQEVILRCVPISNHLYFYWYRQILGQKVEFLVSFYNNEISEKSEIFDDQFSVERPDGSNFTLKIRSTKLEDSAMYFCASSARLEAFFGQGTRLTVV.

With regard to this clonotype: Mismatch with germline at one junction end may stem from a read error. V usage is TRBV2 and J usage is TRBJ1-2; 7 bases fit TRBD1. The germline CDR1 and CDR2 sequences are SNHLY and FYNNEI. The CDR3 contains 14 residues. For the CDR3, the DNA is TGTGCCAGCAGTGTGGGACAGTCTAATTATGGCTACACCTTC. Residues: CASSVGQSNYGYTF.

Relative to its sample, this clonotype is medium-sized. The J gene is TRBJ2-3, the V gene TRBV28; 8 nucleotides match TRBD1. The V gene end was trimmed by 3 bases and the J gene end by 3 bases; junction bases not matched to a gene: 17. Germline CDR1 is MDHEN and CDR2 is SYDVKM. The length of the CDR3 is 19 residues. The CDR3 is CASSFPGTGIAGETDTQYF. The CDR3 coding sequence is TGTGCCAGCAGTTTCCCCGGGACAGGCATAGCCGGCGAGACAGATACGCAGTATTTT.

There are a few counts of this clonotype. This chain joins TRBV9 and TRBJ2-1, with 10 bases lining up with TRBD2. V gave up 7 bases and J gave up 7 bases; unmatched junction bases: 11. The CDR3 is 15 amino acids. Germline values: CDR1 SGDLS, CDR2 YYNGEE. The CDR3 nucleotides are TGTGCCAGCCTTAAGGGTAGCGGGGGGCTTAATGAGCAGTTCTTC. Protein sequence: CASLKGSGGLNEQFF.

At least ten counts were recorded for this clonotype. CDR3 protein: CSAARGPGGTDTQYF. In DNA, the CDR3 is TGCAGCGCCGCTCGCGGCCCGGGGGGCACAGATACGCAGTATTTT. The chain has TRBV29-1 and TRBJ2-3; a possible D gene is TRBD2 (6 bases). CDR3 length: 15 amino acids. Germline loops: CDR1 SQVTM, CDR2 ANQGSEA. Trimming took off 7 bases at V and 1 base at J, with 18 bases between the two ends.

This clonotype was counted only a few times. The J gene is TRBJ2-2, the V gene TRBV20-1; 7 positions agree with TRBD2. This CDR3 has 15 amino acids. With V trimmed by 4 bases and J by 5 bases, 10 bases remained unmatched. The germline V gene encodes CDR1 DFQATT and CDR2 SNEGSKA (reference sequence). Here the CDR3 DNA reads TGCAGTGCTACGGGAGCGGGGCTAGGGACCGGGGAGCTGTTTTTT. It specifies CSATGAGLGTGELFF.

This clonotype was observed at least ten times. The chain recombines TRBV18 with TRBJ2-1; D gene unclear. V was trimmed by 3 bases and J by 7 bases, leaving 19 bases between them. Germline loops: CDR1 KGHSH, CDR2 LQKENI. This CDR3 is 16 amino acids long. DNA for the CDR3: TGTGCCAGCTCACCTCCACAAGGCATACCTAGAAATGAGCAGTTCTTC. Residues: CASSPPQGIPRNEQFF.

This clonotype showed up many times. The chain is built from TRBV5-1 and TRBJ1-1; maybe TRBD1 (5 bases). The CDR3 contains 14 residues. V lost 1 base, J lost 1 base, and 8 bases lay in between. Germline-derived CDR1 and CDR2 are SGHRS and YFSETQ. The CDR3 spells CASSLRDANTEAFF. The CDR3 DNA is TGCGCCAGCAGCTTGAGGGACGCGAACACTGAAGCTTTCTTT.

Only a few counts were recorded for this clonotype. The gene calls are TRBV4-3 and TRBJ2-7; 10 nucleotides match TRBD2. Germline values: CDR1 LGHNA, CDR2 YSLEER. J gave up 3 bases and V 0 bases, and 2 bases lay outside the gene matches. This CDR3 is 15 amino acids long. In DNA, the CDR3 is TGCGCCAGCAGCCAAGACTCTAGCGGGGGCTACGAGCAGTACTTC. Protein product: CASSQDSSGGYEQYF.

This clonotype was found a few times. The genes are TRBV7-2 and TRBJ1-2; D is undetermined. This CDR3 is 13 amino acids long. Germline V gene data show CDR1 as SGHTA and CDR2 as FQGNSA. Trimming stripped 5 bases from V and 4 bases from J, with 11 bases between. CDR3 nucleotide sequence: TGTGCCAGCAGCCCTAGGGAGTCCTATGGCTACACCTTC. Translated, it gives CASSPRESYGYTF.

Details on this clonotype: Given a much more abundant clone one base away, this may be a read error. The J gene is TRBJ2-7, the V gene TRBV5-1; D is possibly TRBD2 (6 bases). The V gene lost 4 bases and the J gene lost 1 base, with 12 bases spanning the gap. The CDR3 extends over 14 amino acids. CDR1 is SGHRS, CDR2 YFSETQ, per germline. The CDR3 reads CASSMEGDSYEQYF. CDR3 nucleotide sequence: TGCGCCAGCAGCATGGAGGGAGATTCCTACGAGCAGTACTTC.

This chain joins TRBV29-1 and TRBJ1-2, with D unresolved. The CDR3 is 12 residues long. V gave up 3 bases and J gave up 3 bases, with 8 bases separating them. Germline lookup yields CDR1 SQVTM and CDR2 ANQGSEA. DNA for the CDR3: TGCAGCGTTGATACGCGGCACTATGGCTACACCTTC. Its translation is CSVDTRHYGYTF.

This clonotype was detected ten times or more. V gene TRBV20-1 combines with J gene TRBJ1-5; 9 nucleotides agree with TRBD1. The CDR3 is 17 residues long. The ends lost 3 bases at V and 4 bases at J; junction bases unmatched: 13. Germline CDR1 and CDR2: DFQATT and SNEGSKA (reference sequence). The CDR3 nucleotides are TGCAGTGCTAGCGACCAGCTAACAGGGGGCTCAAATCAGCCCCAGCATTTT. It translates to CSASDQLTGGSNQPQHF.

This clonotype came up many times. V gene TRBV28 combines with J gene TRBJ2-1, with a weak D call TRBD2 (6 bases). CDR3 size: 17 residues. The germline V and J ends were trimmed by 3 bases and 9 bases, with 24 bases remaining between them. Germline values: CDR1 MDHEN, CDR2 SYDVKM. The CDR3 bases are TGTGCCAGCAGTTTCTACTCCGGGCCACGCGGGATGGGTGAGCAGTTCTTC. This codes for CASSFYSGPRGMGEQFF.

In its sample, this clonotype was seen a few times. The V call is TRBV12-3 or TRBV12-4, the J call TRBJ2-7; unclear D gene. V dropped 1 base and J dropped 6 bases, with 10 bases sitting between them. The CDR3 runs 13 residues. This CDR3 is CASSLGRTTEQYF. The CDR3, as DNA: TGTGCCAGCAGTTTAGGGAGAACTACCGAGCAGTACTTC.

This clonotype was counted between two and nine times. This chain uses TRBV9 with TRBJ1-6, with 8 nucleotides matching TRBD1. Germline CDR1 is SGDLS and CDR2 is YYNGEE. CDR3 size: 15 residues. The V segment lost 3 bases and the J segment 7 bases; nucleotides outside the gene matches: 6. CDR3 protein: CASSGGQGGNSPLHF. The CDR3 DNA follows: TGTGCCAGCAGCGGTGGACAGGGTGGGAATTCACCCCTCCACTTT. The entire variable domain, with the rest obtained from reference TRBV9 and TRBJ1-6, is as follows: DSGVTQTPKHLITATGQRVTLRCSPRSGDLSVYWYQQSLDQGLQFLIQYYNGEERAKGNILERFSAQQFPDLHSELNLSSLELGDSALYFCASSGGQGGNSPLHFGNGTRLTVT.

This clonotype has a count of ten or more. This chain links TRBV20-1 with TRBJ2-5; 9 bases map to TRBD2. J was trimmed by 3 bases and V by 5 bases; bases with no gene match: 4. This CDR3 has 13 amino acids. Per the germline V gene, CDR1 is DFQATT and CDR2 is SNEGSKA (reference sequence). The CDR3 nucleotides read TGCAGTGCTCTAGCGGGATCGGAAGAGACCCAGTACTTC. The encoded protein is CSALAGSEETQYF.

The rearrangement links TRBV29-1 to TRBJ1-1, with D hard to call. CDR1 is SQVTM and CDR2 is ANQGSEA in the germline V gene. Trimming pared 5 bases from V and 8 bases from J, leaving 18 bases between. The CDR3 has 13 residues. The DNA for the CDR3 is TGCAGCGTTACCACGATCCTGTCGCGGGAAGCTTTCTTT. It codes for CSVTTILSREAFF.

The chain recombines TRBV5-6 with TRBJ1-2, with a weak D call TRBD1 (6 bases). V was cut by 2 bases and J by 8 bases, with 16 bases left in between. CDR3 size: 14 residues. In germline, CDR1 is SGHDT, CDR2 YYEEEE. CDR3 sequence (DNA): TGTGCCAGCAGCTTCTTCGTGTCAGGGGAGGGCTACACCTTC. This gives the protein CASSFFVSGEGYTF.

The chain employs TRBV20-1 and TRBJ2-2; TRBD1 is a possible D gene (6 bases). Looked up from germline, CDR1 is DFQATT and CDR2 is SNEGSKA (reference sequence). The CDR3 length is 15 residues. V was cut by 3 bases and J by 2 bases, with 13 bases left in between. CDR3 region: CSASRGHKNTGELFF. The CDR3 region has the DNA TGCAGTGCTAGTCGGGGACACAAAAACACCGGGGAGCTGTTTTTT.

This clonotype was observed many times. V gene TRBV28 combines with J gene TRBJ2-7; TRBD1 might be the D (6 bases). Trimming stripped 6 bases from V and 2 bases from J, with 14 bases between. CDR1 MDHEN and CDR2 SYDVKM come from the germline V gene. This CDR3 is built from 14 residues. This chain's CDR3 is CASRKTGAAYEQYF. CDR3 DNA sequence: TGTGCCAGCAGGAAGACAGGCGCGGCCTACGAGCAGTACTTC.

This clonotype was found a few times. The chain is built from TRBV30 and TRBJ2-7, with TRBD1 matching 8 bases. The CDR3 has 12 amino acids. The V gene end was trimmed by 1 base and the J gene end by 4 bases; junction bases not matched to a gene: 0. The germline CDR1 and CDR2 sequences are GTSNPN and SVGIG (reference sequence). CDR3 sequence: CAWSDRGYEQYF. The CDR3 nucleotides read TGTGCCTGGAGTGACAGGGGGTACGAGCAGTACTTC. Full variable domain (rest looked up from reference TRBV30 and TRBJ2-7): SQTIHQWPATLVQPVGSPLSLECTVEGTSNPNLYWYRQAAGRGLQLLFYSVGIGQISSEVPQNLSASRPQDRQFILSSKKLLLSDSGFYLCAWSDRGYEQYFGPGTRLTVT.

The sample holds many counts of this clonotype. The J gene is TRBJ2-3, the V gene TRBV6-1; the D is unclear. The CDR3 is 16 residues long. The V end was cut by 1 base, the J end by 0 bases, with 11 bases between. Per germline, CDR1 MNHNS and CDR2 SASEGT. The CDR3 DNA reads as TGTGCCAGCAGTGAAGGTAGGGCCTCCAGCACAGATACGCAGTATTTT. Protein product: CASSEGRASSTDTQYF.

By its share, this clonotype is medium-sized. The chain carries TRBV7-8 and TRBJ2-7; TRBD1 or TRBD2 may be the D gene (5 bases each). Per the germline V gene, CDR1 is SGHVS and CDR2 is FQNEAQ. V lost 1 base and J lost 6, with 10 bases in between. The CDR3 loop spans 13 amino acids. The CDR3 DNA is TGTGCCAGCAGCTTAGTAGGGGACGGCGAGCAGTACTTC. Protein sequence: CASSLVGDGEQYF.

This clonotype is categorized as medium-sized. The chain has TRBV13 and TRBJ1-6; no clear D. There are 12 residues in the CDR3. Per the germline V gene, CDR1 is PRHDT and CDR2 is FYEKMQ (reference sequence). Deletions cut 5 bases from V and 8 bases from J, with 7 bases between. The CDR3: CASSLRDSPLHF. The CDR3 nucleotides read TGTGCCAGCAGCCTAAGGGATTCACCCCTCCACTTT.